This TCR beta chain was obtained from a study of metastatic and nonmetastatic thyroid tumors. At least ten counts were recorded for this clone. Each patient went into thyroid surgery without having received any treatment. In germline, CDR1 is MDHEN, CDR2 SYDVKM. Trimming shortened V by 10 bases and J by 7 bases, and 20 bases separated the two germline ends. This CDR3 is built from 13 residues. TCRdb ran MiXCR on the PCR reads. Altogether 43,000 or so clones are present, approximately 15% being singletons, with the ten largest covering 22%. This chain links TRBV28 with TRBJ2-7, with a weak D call TRBD1 (8 bases). The clonotype originates from a female donor with papillary thyroid cancer or a benign thyroid nodule (not recorded which). Some clones in this sample may be carry-over from other donors' samples. Sequencing was carried out using blood. DNA of the CDR3: TGTGCCAACCAAGGACAGGGAGGGGGGGAGCAGTACTTC. Its protein is CANQGQGGGEQYF. The entire variable domain, with the rest obtained from reference TRBV28 and TRBJ2-7, is as follows: DVKVTQSSRYLVKRTGEKVFLECVQDMDHENMFWYRQDPGLGLRLIYFSYDVKMKEKGDIPEGYSVSREKKERFSLILESASTNQTSMYLCANQGQGGGEQYFGPGTRLTVT.